This T cell receptor (beta chain) came from a study of cytomegalovirus exposure and HLA in healthy donors. Background on the study: Assignment to the Caucasian-associated ancestry cluster applied to more than 75% of the roughly 400 genotyped donors. Study outcomes and limitations: The sole available immune exposure information was CMV serostatus. A later analysis linked a missense variant in DCLRE1C to the trimming of TCR beta V and J genes.

PCR employed 60 Vbeta and 13 Jbeta primers. Profiled with immunoSEQ multiplex PCR; TCRdb holds only in-frame clones, not every one. The data show 130,000 to 150,000 clones, less than 10% seen once. Remarks on this clone: The target antigen is unknown.

Germline lookup yields CDR1 MDHEN and CDR2 SYDVKM. Unmatched junction bases numbered 8, after V lost 3 bases and J lost 4 bases. There are 15 residues in the CDR3. This chain links TRBV28 with TRBJ2-5; TRBD1 agrees at 7 bases. Sequencing used PBMCs. This sequence was found in a male donor in good health and CMV-seronegative. CDR3 bases: TGTGCCAGCAGTTTGGTTCACCCAGGGGGAGAGACCCAGTACTTC. It translates to CASSLVHPGGETQYF.